This TCR beta chain was sequenced for a study of T cells in Graves' hyperthyroidism and ophthalmopathy. The study's findings and limits: Expanded thyroid clonotypes (above 0.001) were mostly also found in blood.

Clinical symptoms, serum thyroxine and TRAb, thyroid ultrasound and orbital computed tomography together formed the diagnostic basis. The germline CDR1 and CDR2 sequences are ENHRY and SYGVKD. The CDR3 covers 14 residues. V shed 5 bases and J 0 bases; nucleotides not matched to a gene: 4. This clonotype was recorded many times. Its target is unknown. The CDR3 regions of TCR beta were amplified from RNA transcripts. A set of HTBI primers served as the primers for a first-round RT-PCR of the TCR CDR3. TCRdb analysed the multiplex PCR reads with MiXCR anew, one entry per CDR3 protein. Among more than 500,000 distinct CDR3 sequences listed, around 42% were seen once.

The chain employs TRBV10-3 and TRBJ2-7, with 7 nucleotides matching TRBD1. This clonotype was sampled from an adult woman with Graves' disease, either hyperthyroidism or ophthalmopathy (not recorded which). Source material: peripheral blood or thyroid tissue (not recorded which). The CDR3 spells CAISLGQDSYEQYF. In nucleotides, the CDR3 is TGTGCCATCAGTCTCGGACAGGACTCCTACGAGCAGTACTTC.